These 18 T cell receptor beta chains were sequenced from one sample in a study of technical replicates of blood from several donors. Measured with immunoSEQ multiplex PCR; TCRdb has only the in-frame clones, and not every one. The sample carries tens of thousands of clones, about nine tenths recorded once. Sequencing was performed on T cells isolated from PBMCs. The receptors stem from a human donor in good health.

The chain uses TRBV18 and TRBJ1-1; D unclear. Germline CDR1 reads KGHSH; CDR2 reads LQKENI. V was trimmed by 5 bases and J by 1 base, leaving 8 bases between them. The CDR3 contains 13 residues. Here the CDR3 DNA reads TGTGCCAGCTCAACCGGAGAGAACACTGAAGCTTTCTTT. This sequence encodes CASSTGENTEAFF.

The genes are TRBV7-2 and TRBJ2-1; D not certain. Germline CDR1 and CDR2: SGHTA and FQGNSA. Trimming pared 4 bases from V and 2 bases from J, leaving 12 bases between. The CDR3 runs 15 residues. CDR3 residues: CASSSERFPYNEQFF. CDR3 DNA: TGTGCCAGCAGCTCTGAGCGATTCCCCTACAATGAGCAGTTCTTC.

The rearrangement joins TRBV2 to TRBJ2-2; weak D call: TRBD2 (6 bases). The CDR3 length is 18 residues. Germline V gene lookup returns CDR1 SNHLY and CDR2 FYNNEI. V gave up 1 base and J gave up 3 bases, with 18 bases separating them. Here the CDR3 reads CASSEVVGGGEYTGELFF. The CDR3, as DNA: TGTGCCAGCAGTGAAGTGGTGGGAGGAGGGGAGTACACCGGGGAGCTGTTTTTT.

This rearrangement joins TRBV11-2 to TRBJ2-5; 12 bases align to TRBD2. V lost 3 bases and J lost 4; bases outside the gene matches: 15. Per the germline V gene, CDR1 is SGHAT and CDR2 is FQNNGV. The CDR3 totals 19 residues. CDR3 amino acids: CASSFTGTSGPYTRETQYF. CDR3 bases: TGTGCCAGCAGCTTTACCGGGACTAGCGGGCCTTACACGAGAGAGACCCAGTACTTC.

The chain joins TRBV29-1 to TRBJ2-1; TRBD1 aligns across 10 bases. V shed 7 bases, J shed 9 bases, and the junction held 9 bases outside the gene matches. Germline values: CDR1 SQVTM, CDR2 ANQGSEA. This CDR3 spans 13 amino acids. As DNA, the CDR3 is TGCAGCGCTGACCGGGACAGGGGTCGTGAGCAGTTCTTC. Its translation: CSADRDRGREQFF.

The chain combines TRBV4-1 with TRBJ2-5; D uncertain. The germline V gene has CDR1 MGHRA and CDR2 YSYEKL. Trimming left V 3 bases short and J 8 bases short, with 13 bases between. The CDR3 is made up of 13 amino acids. The CDR3 loop reads CASSQTPELTQYF. CDR3 nucleotide sequence: TGCGCCAGCAGCCAGACCCCCGAACTAACCCAGTACTTC.

This rearrangement joins TRBV7-6 to TRBJ2-5; 7 bases fit TRBD2. Germline values: CDR1 SGHVS, CDR2 FNYEAQ. This CDR3 spans 14 amino acids. V lost 3 bases to trimming and J lost 2 bases; unmatched junction nucleotides: 3. CDR3: CASSFGAGQETQYF. CDR3 nucleotide sequence: TGTGCCAGCAGCTTTGGAGCGGGACAAGAGACCCAGTACTTC.

The chain uses TRBV5-1 and TRBJ2-2; 11 bases are a match to TRBD2. J gave up 6 bases and V 0 bases, and 1 base lay outside the gene matches. The CDR3 is 15 residues long. Germline V gene data show CDR1 as SGHRS and CDR2 as YFSETQ. The CDR3 DNA reads as TGCGCCAGCAGCTTGGAACTAGCGGGGGCCGGGGAGCTGTTTTTT. It translates to CASSLELAGAGELFF.

The rearrangement joins TRBV28 to TRBJ2-5; TRBD2 is a possible D gene (5 bases). The V end was cut by 4 bases, the J end by 5 bases, with 11 bases between. The length of the CDR3 is 13 residues. Per the germline V gene, CDR1 is MDHEN and CDR2 is SYDVKM. The CDR3 bases are TGTGCCAGCAGTTCTGTAGGCGGGGAGACCCAGTACTTC. Amino acid sequence: CASSSVGGETQYF.

The V call is TRBV7-8, the J call TRBJ1-3, with 7 bases lining up with TRBD1. V shed 5 bases and J 4 bases; nucleotides not matched to a gene: 5. The CDR3 runs to 14 residues. Germline V gene data show CDR1 as SGHVS and CDR2 as FQNEAQ. The CDR3 protein is CASSTDRDGNTIYF. DNA for the CDR3: TGTGCCAGCAGCACAGACAGGGACGGAAACACCATATATTTT.

This chain's CDR3 is CASSRFTSGSGSRNEQYF. The CDR3 nucleotides read TGTGCCAGCAGTAGGTTCACTAGCGGGAGTGGGAGTAGGAACGAGCAGTACTTC. The V gene is TRBV28, the J gene TRBJ2-7; 11 bases fit TRBD2. The CDR3 is 18 amino acids. The germline V gene encodes CDR1 MDHEN and CDR2 SYDVKM. Trimming took 5 bases from V and 5 from J; bases not matched to a gene: 17. Together with reference TRBV28 and TRBJ2-7, the CDR3 gives the full variable domain: DVKVTQSSRYLVKRTGEKVFLECVQDMDHENMFWYRQDPGLGLRLIYFSYDVKMKEKGDIPEGYSVSREKKERFSLILESASTNQTSMYLCASSRFTSGSGSRNEQYFGPGTRLTVT.

The sample holds one count of this clone. The genes are TRBV6-5 and TRBJ1-2; 7 bases are a match to TRBD1. CDR1 and CDR2 (germline): MNHEY, SVGAGI. The CDR3 spans 15 residues. The ends lost 6 bases at V and 2 bases at J; junction bases unmatched: 9. CDR3 sequence (DNA): TGTGCCAGCAGCCTCACCGGGACAGCGAACTATGGCTACACCTTC. Translation: CASSLTGTANYGYTF.

The chain carries TRBV4-1 and TRBJ1-1; TRBD1 matches at 11 bases. The CDR3 contains 21 residues. J gave up 0 bases and V 4 bases, and 19 bases lay outside the gene matches. Germline CDR1 reads MGHRA; CDR2 reads YSYEKL. The CDR3 DNA follows: TGCGCCAGCAGCCGAGGACAGGGGGCGAAGGGAAAGCGCGGGATGAACACTGAAGCTTTCTTT. Translation: CASSRGQGAKGKRGMNTEAFF.

This chain joins TRBV4-1 and TRBJ2-7, with a tentative D call TRBD2 (5 bases). The germline gives CDR1 MGHRA, CDR2 YSYEKL. V was shortened by 3 bases and J by 6 bases, with 9 bases between the two germline ends. The CDR3 has 12 residues. CDR3 region: CASSHLEGEQYF. CDR3 DNA: TGCGCCAGCAGCCACCTAGAGGGCGAGCAGTACTTC.

The rearrangement links TRBV6-5 to TRBJ1-1, with a weak D call TRBD1 (6 bases). The ends were cut back, 6 bases at V and 4 bases at J, with 12 bases in the middle. The CDR3 is 13 amino acids. From germline, CDR1 is MNHEY and CDR2 SVGAGI. CDR3 nucleotides: TGTGCCAGCAGGAGACAGGTCACCACTGAAGCTTTCTTT. This gives the protein CASRRQVTTEAFF.

This clone was picked up one time. The genes are TRBV5-8 and TRBJ2-7; D gene uncertain. Germline V gene sequence: CDR1 SGHTS, CDR2 YDEGEE. Trimming removed 0 bases at V and 5 bases at J, with 12 bases between. CDR3 length equals 14 residues. The CDR3 protein is CASSLVFAEDEQYF. The CDR3 DNA is TGTGCCAGCAGCTTGGTGTTCGCAGAAGACGAGCAGTACTTC.

This rearrangement joins TRBV30 to TRBJ1-1; TRBD1 matches at 10 bases. The CDR3 has 15 residues. The ends lost 4 bases at V and 7 bases at J; junction bases unmatched: 12. CDR1 and CDR2 from the germline V gene are GTSNPN and SVGIG (reference sequence). The CDR3 region is CAWMRTGGKQGEAFF. CDR3 in DNA: TGTGCCTGGATGCGGACAGGGGGGAAACAGGGTGAAGCTTTCTTT. The full variable domain, in which reference TRBV30 and TRBJ1-1 provide the parts outside the CDR3, is SQTIHQWPATLVQPVGSPLSLECTVEGTSNPNLYWYRQAAGRGLQLLFYSVGIGQISSEVPQNLSASRPQDRQFILSSKKLLLSDSGFYLCAWMRTGGKQGEAFFGQGTRLTVV.

The chain recombines TRBV27 with TRBJ2-6, with D maybe TRBD1 (6 bases). Germline lookup yields CDR1 MNHEY and CDR2 SMNVEV (reference sequence). The germline V and J ends were trimmed by 4 bases and 12 bases, with 13 bases remaining between them. The CDR3 length is 13 residues. The CDR3 DNA sequence: TGTGCCAGCAGTTCAGGGACATTGGCCGTCCTGACTTTC. It yields the protein CASSSGTLAVLTF.